One sample yielded the 16 T cell receptor beta chains listed below, sequenced in a study of cytomegalovirus exposure and HLA in healthy donors. PCR involved 60 Vbeta and 13 Jbeta primers. The table came from immunoSEQ multiplex PCR; TCRdb's copy has only in-frame clones and leaves some out. The sample yields around 94,000 clones, around 84% seen once. What was sequenced was PBMCs. The receptor set was obtained from a human donor in good health.

The chain has TRBV7-2 and TRBJ2-1; weak D call: TRBD2 (5 bases). Trimming pared 5 bases from V and 0 bases from J, leaving 14 bases between. The CDR3 runs 16 residues. Germline lookup yields CDR1 SGHTA and CDR2 FQGNSA. Here the CDR3 reads CASSPAQRNSYNEQFF. For the CDR3, the DNA is TGTGCCAGCAGCCCCGCGCAGCGGAACTCCTACAATGAGCAGTTCTTC.

The CDR3 sequence: CASSLPGTVDGELFF. CDR3 bases: TGCGCCAGCAGTTTACCCGGGACAGTTGACGGGGAGCTGTTTTTT. The chain joins TRBV5-1 to TRBJ2-2; TRBD1 matches at 7 bases. The CDR3 length is 15 residues. The germline gives CDR1 SGHRS, CDR2 YFSETQ. Germline trimming cut 5 bases from V and 7 bases from J; bases unmatched to any gene: 11.

V is TRBV29-1 and J is TRBJ1-2; 7 positions agree with TRBD1. The germline gives CDR1 SQVTM, CDR2 ANQGSEA. Trimming removed 3 bases from V and 2 bases from J; junction bases left unmatched: 6. The CDR3 extends over 14 amino acids. The CDR3, as DNA: TGCAGCGTTGATCGGCAGGGGGGAAACTATGGCTACACCTTC. This sequence encodes CSVDRQGGNYGYTF.

This clone has a handful of counts. The chain joins TRBV2 to TRBJ2-2, with D unclear. The CDR3 is 13 amino acids. Trimming stripped 7 bases from V and 0 bases from J, with 6 bases between. Germline lookup yields CDR1 SNHLY and CDR2 FYNNEI. CDR3 DNA sequence: TGTGCCAGCACTCGCGCGAACACCGGGGAGCTGTTTTTT. Its protein product is CASTRANTGELFF.

Comments on this clone: Other DNA sequences in this sample translate to the same CDR3. The gene calls are TRBV28 and TRBJ1-4; perhaps TRBD1 as D (5 bases). CDR3 length equals 18 residues. CDR1 is MDHEN and CDR2 is SYDVKM in the germline V gene. With 6 bases removed from V and 10 bases from J, the gap between germline ends came to 30 bases. The CDR3 protein is CASRPYEGRGIFDGKLFF. CDR3 DNA sequence: TGTGCCAGCAGGCCCTATGAGGGGAGGGGAATCTTCGATGGAAAACTGTTTTTT. Full variable domain (remainder filled in from reference TRBV28 and TRBJ1-4): DVKVTQSSRYLVKRTGEKVFLECVQDMDHENMFWYRQDPGLGLRLIYFSYDVKMKEKGDIPEGYSVSREKKERFSLILESASTNQTSMYLCASRPYEGRGIFDGKLFFGSGTQLSVL.

V usage is TRBV5-1 and J usage is TRBJ1-2; maybe TRBD1 (5 bases). Germline V CDR1 and CDR2: SGHRS, YFSETQ. The CDR3 covers 14 residues. Trimming pared 4 bases from V and 8 bases from J, leaving 18 bases between. The CDR3 coding sequence is TGCGCCAGCAGCCCTCGGGGGAGGGAAAGGGGCTACACCTTC. Its protein product is CASSPRGRERGYTF.

This clone was observed a few times. V and J are TRBV18 and TRBJ1-1, with D unresolved. The CDR3 has 14 residues. Germline V gene data show CDR1 as KGHSH and CDR2 as LQKENI. The ends were cut back, 2 bases at V and 1 base at J, with 8 bases in the middle. The CDR3 DNA sequence: TGTGCCAGCTCACCAGGCCGGGGGAACACTGAAGCTTTCTTT. Protein product: CASSPGRGNTEAFF.

The rearrangement uses TRBV7-9 and TRBJ2-5; D may be TRBD1 (6 bases). The V gene lost 5 bases and the J gene lost 0 bases, with 10 bases spanning the gap. This CDR3 region has 14 residues. The germline V gene encodes CDR1 SEHNR and CDR2 FQNEAQ (reference sequence). CDR3 in amino acids: CASSDGQYQETQYF. CDR3 DNA sequence: TGTGCCAGCAGCGACGGACAGTACCAAGAGACCCAGTACTTC.

The sample holds one count of this clone. The gene calls are TRBV27 and TRBJ1-5; 7 nucleotides align to TRBD1. V shed 2 bases and J 5 bases; nucleotides not matched to a gene: 0. The length of the CDR3 is 13 residues. CDR1 MNHEY and CDR2 SMNVEV come from the germline V gene (reference sequence). CDR3 loop: CASSLRGHQPQHF. In DNA form, the CDR3 reads TGTGCCAGCAGTTTAAGGGGGCATCAGCCCCAGCATTTT.

The chain employs TRBV2 and TRBJ1-2; D not resolved. There are 12 residues in the CDR3. V shed 2 bases and J shed 7 bases, with 8 bases lying between them. Germline CDR1 reads SNHLY; CDR2 reads FYNNEI. CDR3 nucleotide sequence: TGTGCCAGCAGTGAAAAGGGAGGTGGCTACACCTTC. This translates into CASSEKGGGYTF.

The V call is TRBV9, the J call TRBJ2-3, with 7 bases matching TRBD1. J gave up 3 bases and V 1 base, and 17 bases lay outside the gene matches. From germline, CDR1 is SGDLS and CDR2 YYNGEE. The CDR3 has 19 amino acids. CDR3 sequence reads: CASSVPQHPDREGTDTQYF. The CDR3, as DNA: TGTGCCAGCAGCGTACCCCAACACCCTGACAGGGAAGGGACAGATACGCAGTATTTT.

The V and J genes are TRBV2 and TRBJ1-2; no clear D gene. With 1 base removed from V and 3 bases from J, the gap between germline ends came to 6 bases. Per germline, CDR1 SNHLY and CDR2 FYNNEI. This CDR3 is built from 13 residues. The CDR3 loop is CASSEGPYYGYTF. The CDR3 DNA reads TGTGCCAGCAGTGAAGGGCCCTACTATGGCTACACCTTC.

This sequence joins TRBV29-1 and TRBJ2-7, with 10 positions matching TRBD2. The CDR3 covers 14 residues. J was trimmed by 2 bases and V by 1 base; bases with no gene match: 2. Germline CDR1 SQVTM, CDR2 ANQGSEA. The CDR3 DNA reads as TGCAGCGTTGAAGTTAGCGGGGGGCCCTACGAGCAGTACTTC. It is translated as CSVEVSGGPYEQYF.

This rearrangement joins TRBV7-2 to TRBJ2-4; D not certain. This CDR3 is built from 14 residues. Germline V gene lookup returns CDR1 SGHTA and CDR2 FQGNSA. The V gene lost 5 bases and the J gene lost 8 bases, with 16 bases spanning the gap. CDR3 DNA sequence: TGTGCCAGCAGCCCGGGTCCCGGTCTATACATTCAGTACTTC. It codes for CASSPGPGLYIQYF.

The rearrangement uses TRBV29-1 and TRBJ2-4, with D perhaps TRBD1 (6 bases). This CDR3 comprises 14 residues. V lost 6 bases and J lost 1, with 13 bases in between. The V gene's germline CDR1 is SQVTM and CDR2 ANQGSEA. CDR3 nucleotide sequence: TGCAGCGTGACAGGACACCTTGCCAAAAACATTCAGTACTTC. It translates to CSVTGHLAKNIQYF.

This chain connects TRBV6-5 to TRBJ2-7; D may be TRBD1 (5 bases). This CDR3 has 14 amino acids. From germline, CDR1 is MNHEY and CDR2 SVGAGI. V was cut by 0 bases and J by 7 bases, with 13 bases left in between. CDR3 coding DNA: TGTGCCAGCAGTTACTCGACAGCCATGAGGGAGCAGTACTTC. Encoded protein: CASSYSTAMREQYF.